Presented here are 32 T cell receptor beta chains from one specimen sequenced in a study of human T cells and chemical hapten exposure (dated by TCRdb to 2020 to 2022). The library was obtained by RACE. Sequenced using a NextSeq 500. The public reads were quality trimmed at Q25 with fastp and then assembled into clones with MiXCR by TCRdb, keeping productive beta chains. Rows with one shared CDR3 protein collapse into an entry with the most common genes and DNA. This sample is represented by roughly 180,000 distinct CDR3 sequences; approximately 20% of them were singletons. The ten largest clones take up about 6.7% of the sample. The time point label of this sample denotes: patch test 1, 2 weeks after DPC sensitization. Taken with the paper, the label for treatment or condition translates to: therapeutic diphenylcyclopropenone sensitization with weekly scalp DPC. The sequencing here drew on whole blood, taken in connection with sensitization to the hapten diphenylcyclopropenone (DPC). The origin of the receptors is a woman aged 45-59 years with alopecia areata. Some clones in this sample may be carry-over from other donors' samples.

This clonotype was seen repeatedly, ten times or more. V and J are TRBV7-8 and TRBJ2-3; D gene ambiguous. The V gene's germline CDR1 is SGHVS and CDR2 FQNEAQ. Trimming removed 5 bases from V and 2 bases from J, with 14 bases in between. The CDR3 extends over 15 amino acids. CDR3 coding DNA: TGTGCCAGCAGCCATTCCCCTGGAAACACAGATACGCAGTATTTT. It yields the protein CASSHSPGNTDTQYF.

This clonotype was detected a few times. The chain combines TRBV28 with TRBJ2-7; tentative D call: TRBD1 (5 bases). V was cut by 2 bases and J by 2 bases, with 22 bases left in between. The CDR3 length is 18 residues. In germline, CDR1 is MDHEN, CDR2 SYDVKM. The CDR3 loop reads CASSLAMDFGRGTYEQYF. Here the CDR3 DNA reads TGTGCCAGCAGTTTAGCGATGGATTTCGGTAGGGGAACCTACGAGCAGTACTTC.

The V and J genes are TRBV13 and TRBJ2-1; TRBD2 aligns across 8 bases. After removal of 5 bases from V and 0 bases from J, the junction contained 9 bases not matched to a gene. Looked up from germline, CDR1 is PRHDT and CDR2 is FYEKMQ (reference sequence). The CDR3 is 17 residues long. This chain's CDR3 is CASSQSLGLGSYNEQFF. The CDR3 DNA sequence: TGTGCCAGCAGCCAAAGTCTGGGACTAGGCTCCTACAATGAGCAGTTCTTC.

The CDR3 bases are TGTGCCAGCTCACCACCTCGGACGGTCGATTCCTACGAGCAGTACTTC. As protein: CASSPPRTVDSYEQYF. This rearrangement joins TRBV18 to TRBJ2-7; D gene unclear. The CDR3 is 16 amino acids. Germline V gives CDR1 KGHSH, CDR2 LQKENI. The V gene lost 0 bases and the J gene lost 1 base, with 13 bases spanning the gap.

V usage is TRBV5-1 and J usage is TRBJ2-1; D may be TRBD2 (7 bases). This CDR3 is 15 amino acids long. V was cut by 3 bases and J by 8 bases, with 18 bases left in between. Germline V gene sequence: CDR1 SGHRS, CDR2 YFSETQ. The CDR3 sequence: CASSSILAAGDEQFF. CDR3 in DNA: TGCGCCAGCAGCTCCATTCTAGCGGCAGGGGATGAGCAGTTCTTC. The variable domain in full, with the rest retrieved from reference TRBV5-1 and TRBJ2-1, is KAGVTQTPRYLIKTRGQQVTLSCSPISGHRSVSWYQQTPGQGLQFLFEYFSETQRNKGNFPGRFSGRQFSNSRSEMNVSTLELGDSALYLCASSSILAAGDEQFFGPGTRLTVL.

The chain employs TRBV2 and TRBJ1-5, with D hard to call. Germline V lookup: CDR1 SNHLY, CDR2 FYNNEI. Trimming removed 2 bases at V and 0 bases at J, with 8 bases between. The CDR3 has 15 residues. DNA of the CDR3: TGTGCCAGCAGTGAACCGGGTGGTAGCAATCAGCCCCAGCATTTT. Encoded protein: CASSEPGGSNQPQHF.

In its sample, this clonotype was seen many times. The V call is TRBV6-5, the J call TRBJ2-7; TRBD2 might be the D (6 bases). V was trimmed by 8 bases and J by 2 bases, leaving 10 bases between them. The CDR3 contains 12 residues. Germline CDR1 MNHEY, CDR2 SVGAGI. In DNA form, the CDR3 reads TGTGCCAGCGGACTACAAACCTACGAGCAGTACTTC. The encoded protein is CASGLQTYEQYF.

The chain combines TRBV2 with TRBJ1-6, with D uncertain. Trimming cost V 8 bases and J 7 bases, with 15 bases left between them. CDR1 is SNHLY and CDR2 is FYNNEI in the germline V gene. This CDR3 spans 14 amino acids. This chain's CDR3 is CASGPTAGNSPLHF. The DNA of the CDR3 is TGTGCCAGCGGACCCACCGCGGGCAATTCACCCCTCCACTTT.

This clonotype was seen more than once but under ten times. The chain joins TRBV5-1 to TRBJ2-1, with D uncertain. V lost 4 bases and J 5 bases, leaving 13 bases between the germline ends. The CDR3 totals 14 residues. Germline lookup yields CDR1 SGHRS and CDR2 YFSETQ. The CDR3 protein is CASSAEPNDNEQFF. CDR3 nucleotide sequence: TGCGCCAGCAGCGCCGAACCGAACGACAATGAGCAGTTCTTC.

The chain couples TRBV29-1 to TRBJ2-1; 8 nucleotides line up with TRBD2. The CDR3 contains 12 residues. V was clipped by 7 bases and J by 7 bases; unmatched bases: 6. The germline gives CDR1 SQVTM, CDR2 ANQGSEA. The CDR3 sequence is CSASGSGNEQFF. In nucleotides, the CDR3 is TGCAGCGCAAGCGGGAGTGGAAATGAGCAGTTCTTC.

This clonotype was counted only a few times. The chain is built from TRBV10-3 and TRBJ2-2; D gene unclear. The CDR3 has 14 amino acids. With 0 bases removed from V and 4 bases from J, the gap between germline ends came to 6 bases. The germline V gene encodes CDR1 ENHRY and CDR2 SYGVKD. CDR3 nucleotide sequence: TGTGCCATCAGTGAGTCATTGTCCACCGGGGAGCTGTTTTTT. This codes for CAISESLSTGELFF.

This clonotype was seen a handful of times. The rearrangement links TRBV20-1 to TRBJ2-5; 12 nucleotides match TRBD2. Germline CDR1 and CDR2: DFQATT and SNEGSKA (reference sequence). This CDR3 region has 15 residues. V lost 2 bases to trimming and J lost 3 bases; unmatched junction nucleotides: 4. DNA for the CDR3: TGCAGTGCTAGATCCCGACTAGCGGGGGAAGAGACCCAGTACTTC. Translated, it gives CSARSRLAGEETQYF.

This clonotype has a handful of counts. The V gene is TRBV7-2, the J gene TRBJ1-1, with D maybe TRBD1 (5 bases). Germline CDR1 is SGHTA and CDR2 is FQGNSA. The CDR3 has 14 amino acids. Trimming pared 4 bases from V and 1 base from J, leaving 10 bases between. The CDR3 nucleotides read TGTGCCAGCAGCTGGGGCGGATCGAACACTGAAGCTTTCTTT. Translating it yields CASSWGGSNTEAFF.

The CDR3 DNA reads as TGCAGTGCTAGAGATCTAGGCTTAAGCTCCTACGAGCAGTACTTC. Translation gives CSARDLGLSSYEQYF. The chain recombines TRBV20-1 with TRBJ2-7; D call uncertain. CDR3 size: 15 residues. The germline V gene encodes CDR1 DFQATT and CDR2 SNEGSKA (reference sequence). Trimming cost V 0 bases and J 0 bases, with 12 bases left between them.

This clonotype appeared a few times. The V call is TRBV29-1, the J call TRBJ1-1, with a possible D match to TRBD1 (5 bases). CDR1 is SQVTM and CDR2 is ANQGSEA in the germline V gene. Between the trimmed V and J ends, which lost 1 base and 1 base, there was a span of 10 bases. This CDR3 has 14 residues. The CDR3, as DNA: TGCAGCGTTGAAGGTCGGGGGGGGAACACTGAAGCTTTCTTT. Translating gives CSVEGRGGNTEAFF.

This clonotype occurred a few times. V is TRBV6-5 and J is TRBJ2-1; D is possibly TRBD2 (6 bases). The germline V and J ends were trimmed by 5 bases and 2 bases, with 13 bases remaining between them. CDR1 and CDR2 from the germline V gene are MNHEY and SVGAGI. The CDR3 runs to 15 residues. The CDR3 coding sequence is TGTGCCAGCAGTGCGGGGCTAGCCCCCTACAATGAGCAGTTCTTC. Translating gives CASSAGLAPYNEQFF.

This chain links TRBV6-4 with TRBJ2-1; 7 positions match TRBD2. This CDR3 comprises 13 residues. Looked up from germline, CDR1 is MRHNA and CDR2 is SNTAGT. With 8 bases clipped from V and 4 bases from J, the junction kept 5 bases outside the gene matches. CDR3 residues: CASGLESYNEQFF. The CDR3 DNA sequence: TGTGCCAGCGGACTAGAGTCTTACAATGAGCAGTTCTTC.

This clonotype occurred a few times. V is TRBV3-1 and J is TRBJ1-6, with a tentative D call TRBD1 (6 bases). The V end lost 1 base, the J end lost 5 bases, and 9 bases lay between the germline ends. Germline CDR1 and CDR2: LGHDT and YNNKEL (reference sequence). This CDR3 has 15 residues. Here the CDR3 reads CASSQGTANNSPLHF. The CDR3, as DNA: TGTGCCAGCAGCCAAGGGACAGCTAATAATTCACCCCTCCACTTT.

This clonotype was found a few times. The gene calls are TRBV10-2 and TRBJ2-7; D ambiguous. CDR1 is WSHSY, CDR2 SAAADI, per germline. CDR3 size: 13 residues. Trimming removed 4 bases at V and 0 bases at J, with 7 bases between. Here the CDR3 reads CASSVLSSYEQYF. The CDR3 DNA follows: TGCGCCAGCAGTGTACTAAGCTCCTACGAGCAGTACTTC.

The chain combines TRBV20-1 with TRBJ1-1; D is unresolved. Trimming removed 5 bases at V and 0 bases at J, with 10 bases between. The CDR3 loop spans 13 amino acids. Germline-derived CDR1 and CDR2 are DFQATT and SNEGSKA (reference sequence). CDR3 loop: CSAFPTVNTEAFF. CDR3 coding DNA: TGCAGTGCTTTCCCGACGGTGAACACTGAAGCTTTCTTT.

This chain connects TRBV6-5 to TRBJ1-1; D is possibly TRBD1 (6 bases). This CDR3 has 16 residues. V shed 6 bases and J shed 3 bases, with 20 bases lying between them. Germline loops: CDR1 MNHEY, CDR2 SVGAGI. CDR3 in amino acids: CASRRGGGLVDTEAFF. CDR3 sequence (DNA): TGTGCCAGCAGGAGAGGGGGGGGGCTAGTGGACACTGAAGCTTTCTTT.

The chain uses TRBV2 and TRBJ1-1; TRBD1 might be the D (6 bases). Between the trimmed V and J ends, which lost 6 bases and 5 bases, there was a span of 10 bases. CDR3 length: 12 amino acids. Germline CDR1 SNHLY, CDR2 FYNNEI. In DNA form, the CDR3 reads TGTGCCAGCAGCGACGACAGGACTGAAGCTTTCTTT. This sequence encodes CASSDDRTEAFF.

This clonotype turned up a few times. The chain joins TRBV19 to TRBJ1-3, with D possibly matching TRBD1 (5 bases). The germline V and J ends were trimmed by 8 bases and 0 bases, with 14 bases remaining between them. Germline V lookup: CDR1 LNHDA, CDR2 SQIVND (reference sequence). CDR3 size: 15 residues. Here the CDR3 DNA reads TGTGCCAGTGGCCGACAGCACAGCTCTGGAAACACCATATATTTT. The encoded protein is CASGRQHSSGNTIYF.

This clonotype came up many times. V usage is TRBV27 and J usage is TRBJ2-7, with 9 nucleotides matching TRBD2. This CDR3 comprises 14 residues. With 5 bases clipped from V and 4 bases from J, the junction kept 6 bases outside the gene matches. Germline CDR1 MNHEY, CDR2 SMNVEV (reference sequence). The CDR3 region has the DNA TGTGCCAGCAGTCCGGGTCTAGCGGGATACGAGCAGTACTTC. This codes for CASSPGLAGYEQYF.

There are many counts of this clonotype. The gene calls are TRBV7-9 and TRBJ2-3, with 9 bases fitting TRBD2. CDR3 length: 15 residues. V dropped 10 bases and J dropped 3; count of bases not matched to a gene: 11. CDR1 is SEHNR and CDR2 is FQNEAQ in the germline V gene (reference sequence). The CDR3 sequence: CATRRGGAWTDTQYF. CDR3 bases: TGTGCCACCAGACGCGGGGGGGCTTGGACAGATACGCAGTATTTT. The full variable domain, in which reference TRBV7-9 and TRBJ2-3 provide the parts outside the CDR3, is DTGVSQNPRHKITKRGQNVTFRCDPISEHNRLYWYRQTLGQGPEFLTYFQNEAQLEKSRLLSDRFSAERPKGSFSTLEIQRTEQGDSAMYLCATRRGGAWTDTQYFGPGTRLTVL.

This clonotype was seen a handful of times. This chain uses TRBV20-1 with TRBJ2-7, with D hard to call. From germline, CDR1 is DFQATT and CDR2 SNEGSKA (reference sequence). This CDR3 is built from 14 residues. V lost 0 bases and J 0 bases, leaving 9 bases between the germline ends. The CDR3 bases are TGCAGTGCTAGAGAGAGACCGAGCTCCTACGAGCAGTACTTC. It is translated as CSARERPSSYEQYF.

The sample holds a few counts of this clonotype. The chain combines TRBV5-1 with TRBJ1-3, with D unresolved. Germline V gives CDR1 SGHRS, CDR2 YFSETQ. The V end lost 4 bases, the J end lost 0 bases, and 5 bases lay between the germline ends. The length of the CDR3 is 13 residues. The CDR3, as DNA: TGCGCCAGCAGCATCTACTCTGGAAACACCATATATTTT. Its protein product is CASSIYSGNTIYF.

The chain has TRBV10-3 and TRBJ1-2; TRBD1 might be the D (6 bases). Germline V gene sequence: CDR1 ENHRY, CDR2 SYGVKD. The CDR3 is made up of 13 amino acids. V was shortened by 5 bases and J by 7 bases, with 14 bases between the two germline ends. The chain's CDR3 is CAISQRQARGYTF. The CDR3 region has the DNA TGTGCCATCAGTCAGAGACAGGCCCGTGGCTACACCTTC.

This rearrangement joins TRBV6-2 or TRBV6-3 to TRBJ1-1; a possible D gene is TRBD1 (6 bases). CDR3 length equals 12 residues. The V end lost 6 bases, the J end lost 9 bases, and 14 bases lay between the germline ends. CDR1 and CDR2 (germline): MNHEY, SVGEGT. CDR3: CASSQTGIKAFF. CDR3 bases: TGTGCCAGCAGCCAAACAGGGATTAAAGCTTTCTTT.

The V and J genes are TRBV6-1 and TRBJ1-4; no definite D call. V was cut by 10 bases and J by 0 bases, with 18 bases left in between. The germline gives CDR1 MNHNS, CDR2 SASEGT. The CDR3 is made up of 16 amino acids. The CDR3 nucleotides are TGTGCCAACAGAATCACCGACGCCGCAACTAATGAAAAACTGTTTTTT. It translates to CANRITDAATNEKLFF.

V and J are TRBV6-5 and TRBJ1-6; D is perhaps TRBD1 (6 bases). CDR3 length equals 17 residues. CDR1 and CDR2 from the germline V gene are MNHEY and SVGAGI. The V and J ends lost 5 bases and 1 base respectively, with 15 bases between them. The CDR3 DNA reads TGTGCCAGCAGTAAGACAGGAGGGGGGTCCTATAATTCACCCCTCCACTTT. Its protein product is CASSKTGGGSYNSPLHF.

There are a few counts of this clonotype. This chain uses TRBV7-8 with TRBJ2-2, with D perhaps TRBD2 (6 bases). Per germline, CDR1 SGHVS and CDR2 FQNEAQ. CDR3 length: 17 amino acids. The V and J ends lost 7 bases and 1 base respectively, with 19 bases between them. CDR3 bases: TGTGCCAGCATCTCCAAACGGGACTCCCAGAACACCGGGGAGCTGTTTTTT. Translation: CASISKRDSQNTGELFF.